Each of the 27 T cell receptor beta chains below was sequenced from the same sample in a study of T-cell memory formation after mild COVID-19. One entry per CDR3 protein, called by TCRdb with MiXCR from the 5' RACE reads. This table has 350,000 to 400,000 distinct CDR3 sequences, around 20% appearing once. Sequencing used PBMCs or a T cell subset sorted from them (not recorded which). The origin of the receptors is an adult woman who had mild COVID-19 (a few samples of this study predate the infection). Cell type and time point are not known.

This chain links TRBV7-3 with TRBJ2-3; 10 bases agree with TRBD2. The CDR3 loop spans 15 amino acids. The trim removed 5 bases at V and 5 bases at J, leaving 7 bases unmatched. Germline V gene sequence: CDR1 SGHTA, CDR2 FQGTGA. The CDR3 sequence is CASSPRTSGLDTQYF. CDR3 DNA sequence: TGTGCCAGCAGCCCCCGGACTAGCGGCTTAGATACGCAGTATTTT.

This clonotype was observed once. CDR3 DNA: TGTGCCAGCAGCCTCCGGGACAGGGACCACGAGCAGTACTTC. It translates to CASSLRDRDHEQYF. The chain carries TRBV7-6 and TRBJ2-7, with TRBD1 matching 9 bases. Per the germline V gene, CDR1 is SGHVS and CDR2 is FNYEAQ. Trimming cost V 5 bases and J 5 bases; bases outside gene matches: 7. CDR3 length equals 14 residues.

This clonotype was seen just once. The chain recombines TRBV12-3 or TRBV12-4 with TRBJ2-3; D unresolved. Trimming removed 7 bases at V and 2 bases at J, with 4 bases between. This CDR3 contains 11 residues. The CDR3 sequence: CASTPTDTQYF. The CDR3 DNA reads TGTGCCAGCACCCCCACAGATACGCAGTATTTT.

This chain connects TRBV18 to TRBJ1-2, with 7 bases that match TRBD1. Germline V lookup: CDR1 KGHSH, CDR2 LQKENI. After removal of 3 bases from V and 10 bases from J, the junction contained 14 bases not matched to a gene. This CDR3 spans 15 amino acids. CDR3 amino acids: CASSPGQVPSFDYTF. DNA for the CDR3: TGTGCCAGCTCACCCGGACAGGTCCCTAGCTTTGACTACACCTTC.

The CDR3 is CASSRGALANTEAFF. The DNA for the CDR3 is TGTGCCAGCAGCCGAGGGGCCCTCGCGAACACTGAAGCTTTCTTT. The chain joins TRBV3-1 to TRBJ1-1, with D maybe TRBD1 (5 bases). The CDR3 is 15 residues long. The germline V gene encodes CDR1 LGHDT and CDR2 YNNKEL (reference sequence). The V and J ends lost 4 bases and 1 base respectively, with 13 bases between them.

As DNA, the CDR3 is TGCAGCGTGCTACGACAGGGGGCAGGGTACGAGCAGTACTTC. Translating it yields CSVLRQGAGYEQYF. The chain carries TRBV29-1 and TRBJ2-7, with 10 positions matching TRBD1. Trimming removed 6 bases from V and 4 bases from J; junction bases left unmatched: 9. The CDR3 length is 14 residues. Germline lookup yields CDR1 SQVTM and CDR2 ANQGSEA.

The chain links TRBV2 to TRBJ1-1; D is unresolved. Germline loops: CDR1 SNHLY, CDR2 FYNNEI. Deletions cut 7 bases from V and 4 bases from J, with 4 bases between. This CDR3 contains 10 residues. The chain's CDR3 is CASMGTEAFF. For the CDR3, the DNA is TGTGCCAGCATGGGCACTGAAGCTTTCTTT. Filled out from reference TRBV2 and TRBJ1-1, the complete variable domain reads EPEVTQTPSHQVTQMGQEVILRCVPISNHLYFYWYRQILGQKVEFLVSFYNNEISEKSEIFDDQFSVERPDGSNFTLKIRSTKLEDSAMYFCASMGTEAFFGQGTRLTVV.

This clonotype has a handful of counts. The chain is built from TRBV12-3 or TRBV12-4 and TRBJ1-1; unclear D gene. CDR3 length: 13 amino acids. V lost 5 bases and J lost 2, with 9 bases in between. The CDR3 DNA sequence: TGTGCCAGCAGTATCGATGGTAACACTGAAGCTTTCTTT. This codes for CASSIDGNTEAFF.

This clonotype was observed a few times. This chain connects TRBV5-5 to TRBJ2-1, with 9 positions matching TRBD2. CDR3 size: 16 residues. Unmatched junction bases numbered 11, after V lost 4 bases and J lost 6 bases. Germline assignment: CDR1 SGHKS and CDR2 YYEKEE (reference sequence). The CDR3 is CASSPGLARGGNEQFF. In DNA form, the CDR3 reads TGTGCCAGCAGCCCTGGACTAGCGCGGGGGGGCAATGAGCAGTTCTTC.

This clonotype turned up a few times. The chain employs TRBV4-3 and TRBJ1-5; weak D call: TRBD1 (5 bases). The V gene's germline CDR1 is LGHNA and CDR2 YSLEER. This CDR3 spans 15 amino acids. The germline V and J ends were trimmed by 0 bases and 1 base, with 7 bases remaining between them. CDR3 in amino acids: CASSQDGHSNQPQHF. Written as DNA, the CDR3 is TGCGCCAGCAGCCAAGACGGACACAGCAATCAGCCCCAGCATTTT.

The chain couples TRBV5-1 to TRBJ1-1; 7 nucleotides align to TRBD1. This CDR3 spans 14 amino acids. J was trimmed by 4 bases and V by 4 bases; bases with no gene match: 7. Germline CDR1 SGHRS, CDR2 YFSETQ. This chain's CDR3 is CASSTVTGVTEAFF. The DNA for the CDR3 is TGCGCCAGCAGCACGGTCACAGGGGTCACTGAAGCTTTCTTT.

This clonotype was observed a few times. CDR3 region: CASSEKEGTEAFF. DNA for the CDR3: TGTGCCAGCAGCGAAAAGGAAGGGACTGAAGCTTTCTTT. This sequence joins TRBV6-5 and TRBJ1-1; D gene ambiguous. CDR3 length: 13 amino acids. Trimming left V 6 bases short and J 5 bases short, with 13 bases between. Per germline, CDR1 MNHEY and CDR2 SVGAGI.

This clonotype has only a few counts. The chain recombines TRBV7-2 with TRBJ2-5; D remains unclear. Germline CDR1 is SGHTA and CDR2 is FQGNSA. The V gene lost 2 bases and the J gene lost 2 bases, with 12 bases spanning the gap. The CDR3 loop spans 15 amino acids. CDR3 loop: CASSLRRSLQETQYF. In nucleotides, the CDR3 is TGTGCCAGCAGCTTAAGGCGGTCCTTACAAGAGACCCAGTACTTC.

V and J are TRBV25-1 and TRBJ2-3, with no clear D. V was pared by 1 base and J by 4 bases, with 3 bases between. Looked up from germline, CDR1 is MGHDK and CDR2 is SYGVNS. This CDR3 is 12 amino acids long. The DNA of the CDR3 is TGTGCCAGCAGTGAATCGGCAGATACGCAGTATTTT. Translated, it gives CASSESADTQYF. Variable domain in full (rest from reference TRBV25-1 and TRBJ2-3): EADIYQTPRYLVIGTGKKITLECSQTMGHDKMYWYQQDPGMELHLIHYSYGVNSTEKGDLSSESTVSRIRTEHFPLTLESARPSHTSQYLCASSESADTQYFGPGTRLTVL.

This clonotype was picked up a small number of times. The V and J genes are TRBV4-1 and TRBJ1-5, with TRBD1 as a possible D gene (6 bases). V lost 0 bases, J lost 2 bases, and 11 bases lay in between. There are 16 residues in the CDR3. Germline CDR1 is MGHRA and CDR2 is YSYEKL. CDR3 nucleotides: TGCGCCAGCAGCCAAGATCTGGGGGGCGGCAATCAGCCCCAGCATTTT. It codes for CASSQDLGGGNQPQHF.

V and J are TRBV20-1 and TRBJ2-7, with D perhaps TRBD2 (6 bases). This CDR3 spans 13 amino acids. Trimming removed 7 bases at V and 3 bases at J, with 16 bases between. CDR1 and CDR2 (germline): DFQATT, SNEGSKA (reference sequence). CDR3 sequence reads: CSVKLPGGYEQYF. The CDR3 DNA reads TGCAGTGTGAAGCTACCCGGGGGCTACGAGCAGTACTTC.

V is TRBV12-3 or TRBV12-4 and J is TRBJ1-1; no reliable D call. The V end lost 1 base, the J end lost 2 bases, and 11 bases lay between the germline ends. The CDR3 totals 15 residues. This CDR3 is CASSLEGGINTEAFF. The CDR3, as DNA: TGTGCCAGCAGTTTAGAGGGCGGGATTAACACTGAAGCTTTCTTT.

The V and J genes are TRBV20-1 and TRBJ2-7; D call uncertain. The length of the CDR3 is 12 residues. Germline CDR1 and CDR2: DFQATT and SNEGSKA (reference sequence). V dropped 5 bases and J dropped 5 bases, with 13 bases sitting between them. The CDR3 coding sequence is TGCAGTGCTGCTCGAGCCGATAACGAGCAGTACTTC. It translates to CSAARADNEQYF.

This clonotype has only a few counts. This rearrangement joins TRBV5-1 to TRBJ1-2, with D possibly being TRBD1 (5 bases). This CDR3 region has 14 residues. Trimming shortened V by 5 bases and J by 2 bases, and 13 bases separated the two germline ends. Germline V gene lookup returns CDR1 SGHRS and CDR2 YFSETQ. DNA for the CDR3: TGCGCCAGCAGTTTAAGAGGGGAAAACTATGGCTACACCTTC. Protein: CASSLRGENYGYTF.

This clonotype has just a few counts. The chain recombines TRBV24-1 with TRBJ1-4, with D possibly TRBD1 on 5 matching bases. V lost 9 bases and J lost 7, with 20 bases in between. Germline loops: CDR1 KGHDR, CDR2 SFDVKD. CDR3 length: 15 amino acids. The DNA for the CDR3 is TGTGCCACCGCTGACAGTCCTCCTGGGAGTGAAAAACTGTTTTTT. It translates to CATADSPPGSEKLFF.

There are a few counts of this clonotype. The rearrangement joins TRBV18 to TRBJ2-3, with D unclear. The CDR3 totals 17 residues. Looked up from germline, CDR1 is KGHSH and CDR2 is LQKENI. V gave up 3 bases and J gave up 2 bases, with 18 bases separating them. For the CDR3, the DNA is TGTGCCAGCTCACCGCCAGACTCTTTTAGGCACACAGATACGCAGTATTTT. Protein sequence: CASSPPDSFRHTDTQYF.

The sample holds one count of this clonotype. The CDR3 loop is CASSELTALSYEQYF. Written as DNA, the CDR3 is TGTGCCAGCAGTGAACTGACAGCGCTCTCCTACGAGCAGTACTTC. The chain joins TRBV2 to TRBJ2-7; TRBD1 is a possible D gene (5 bases). Germline CDR1 is SNHLY and CDR2 is FYNNEI. CDR3 length equals 15 residues. V was cut by 2 bases and J by 0 bases, with 11 bases left in between.

This clonotype was detected a few times. V is TRBV9 and J is TRBJ1-6; D may be TRBD1 (6 bases). Looked up from germline, CDR1 is SGDLS and CDR2 is YYNGEE. The CDR3 is 16 residues long. V lost 4 bases and J lost 7, with 18 bases in between. This chain's CDR3 is CASSPRTDQRNSPLHF. Written as DNA, the CDR3 is TGTGCCAGCAGCCCCCGGACAGATCAGCGGAATTCACCCCTCCACTTT. The whole variable domain, remainder taken from reference TRBV9 and TRBJ1-6, is DSGVTQTPKHLITATGQRVTLRCSPRSGDLSVYWYQQSLDQGLQFLIQYYNGEERAKGNILERFSAQQFPDLHSELNLSSLELGDSALYFCASSPRTDQRNSPLHFGNGTRLTVT.

This clonotype has just a few counts. The rearrangement links TRBV5-1 to TRBJ2-7, with a tentative D call TRBD1 (5 bases). Germline V gene sequence: CDR1 SGHRS, CDR2 YFSETQ. This CDR3 contains 14 residues. V was shortened by 2 bases and J by 5 bases, with 14 bases between the two germline ends. CDR3 region: CASSFQGRSDEQYF. The CDR3 nucleotides read TGCGCCAGCAGCTTCCAGGGCCGATCGGACGAGCAGTACTTC.

The chain recombines TRBV12-3 or TRBV12-4 with TRBJ2-6; D unresolved. This CDR3 contains 15 residues. Deletions cut 7 bases from V and 4 bases from J, with 14 bases between. CDR3 in amino acids: CASTKRIPGANVLTF. CDR3 nucleotide sequence: TGTGCCAGCACCAAACGGATCCCAGGGGCCAACGTCCTGACTTTC.

The rearrangement links TRBV7-8 to TRBJ2-1; TRBD2 matches at 14 bases. Unmatched junction bases numbered 6, after V lost 3 bases and J lost 8 bases. This CDR3 comprises 16 residues. CDR1 and CDR2 from the germline V gene are SGHVS and FQNEAQ. CDR3 in amino acids: CASSFNPGLAGDEQFF. The CDR3 DNA reads as TGTGCCAGCAGCTTCAACCCGGGACTAGCGGGGGATGAGCAGTTCTTC.

V and J are TRBV12-3 or TRBV12-4 and TRBJ1-1; D is ambiguous. The CDR3 loop spans 14 amino acids. Trimming stripped 3 bases from V and 4 bases from J, with 12 bases between. The CDR3 nucleotides are TGTGCCAGCAGTTTTGAGGGCTTGGTCACTGAAGCTTTCTTT. Translating gives CASSFEGLVTEAFF.